The subject of this entry is one T cell receptor (beta chain). Its specificity is not known. V lost 4 bases and J lost 1, with 4 bases in between. CDR1 and CDR2 (germline): SGDLS, YYNGEE. CDR3 length equals 12 residues. The data stem from a study of cytomegalovirus exposure and HLA in healthy donors. The PCR made use of 60 Vbeta and 13 Jbeta primers. Profiled with immunoSEQ multiplex PCR; TCRdb holds only in-frame clones, not every one. The sample consists of roughly 180,000 clones, roughly 77% of them appearing once. Study findings and constraints: TCR beta V- and J-gene trimming was later associated with a missense DCLRE1C variant.

This TCR came from a woman in her twenties or thirties in good health and CMV-seronegative. This chain connects TRBV9 to TRBJ2-3; D not resolved. Sequencing input: PBMCs. CDR3 amino acids: CASSPGTDTQYF. As DNA, the CDR3 is TGTGCCAGCAGCCCCGGCACAGATACGCAGTATTTT.